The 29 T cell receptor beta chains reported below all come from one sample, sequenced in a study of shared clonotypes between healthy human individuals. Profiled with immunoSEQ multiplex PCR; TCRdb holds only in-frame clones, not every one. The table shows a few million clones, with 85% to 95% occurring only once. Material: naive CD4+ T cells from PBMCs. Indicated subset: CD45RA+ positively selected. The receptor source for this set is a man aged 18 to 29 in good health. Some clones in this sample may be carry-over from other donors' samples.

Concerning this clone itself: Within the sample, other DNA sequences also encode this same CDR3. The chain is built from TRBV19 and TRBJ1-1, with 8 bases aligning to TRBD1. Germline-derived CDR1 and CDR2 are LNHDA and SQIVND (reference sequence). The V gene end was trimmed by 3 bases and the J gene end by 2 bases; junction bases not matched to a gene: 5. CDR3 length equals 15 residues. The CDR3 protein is CASSIQGAGNTEAFF. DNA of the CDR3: TGTGCCAGTAGTATTCAGGGGGCAGGTAACACTGAAGCTTTCTTT.

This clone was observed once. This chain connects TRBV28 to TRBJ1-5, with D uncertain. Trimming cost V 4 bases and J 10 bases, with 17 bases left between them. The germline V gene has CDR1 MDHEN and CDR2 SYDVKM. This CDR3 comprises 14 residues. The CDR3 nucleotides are TGTGCCAGCAGTTCCCTCCCTATCCAGAAACCCCAGCATTTT. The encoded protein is CASSSLPIQKPQHF. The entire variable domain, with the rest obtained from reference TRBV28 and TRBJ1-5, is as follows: DVKVTQSSRYLVKRTGEKVFLECVQDMDHENMFWYRQDPGLGLRLIYFSYDVKMKEKGDIPEGYSVSREKKERFSLILESASTNQTSMYLCASSSLPIQKPQHFGDGTRLSIL.

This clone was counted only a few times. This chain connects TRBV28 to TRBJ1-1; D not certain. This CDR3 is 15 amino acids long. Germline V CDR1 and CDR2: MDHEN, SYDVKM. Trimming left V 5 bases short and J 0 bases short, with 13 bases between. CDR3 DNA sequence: TGTGCCAGCAGTGGCCTGTGGGTGCTGAACACTGAAGCTTTCTTT. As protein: CASSGLWVLNTEAFF.

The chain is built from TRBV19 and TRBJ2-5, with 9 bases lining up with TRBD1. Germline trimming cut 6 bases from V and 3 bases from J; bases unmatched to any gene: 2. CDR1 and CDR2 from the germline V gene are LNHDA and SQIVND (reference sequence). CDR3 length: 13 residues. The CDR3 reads CASRGQGKETQYF. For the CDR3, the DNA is TGTGCCAGTAGGGGACAGGGAAAAGAGACCCAGTACTTC.

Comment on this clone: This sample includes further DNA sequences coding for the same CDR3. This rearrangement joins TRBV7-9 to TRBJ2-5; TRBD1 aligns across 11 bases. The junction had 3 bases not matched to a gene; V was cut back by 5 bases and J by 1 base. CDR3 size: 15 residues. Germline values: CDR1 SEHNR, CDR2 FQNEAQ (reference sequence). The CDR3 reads CASSLGQGVQETQYF. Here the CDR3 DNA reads TGTGCCAGCAGCCTGGGACAGGGGGTCCAAGAGACCCAGTACTTC.

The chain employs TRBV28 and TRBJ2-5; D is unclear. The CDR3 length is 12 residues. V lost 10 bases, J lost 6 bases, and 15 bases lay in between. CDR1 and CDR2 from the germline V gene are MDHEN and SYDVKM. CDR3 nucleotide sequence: TGTGCCACTGCGGACCCAGGAAAGACCCAGTACTTC. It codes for CATADPGKTQYF.

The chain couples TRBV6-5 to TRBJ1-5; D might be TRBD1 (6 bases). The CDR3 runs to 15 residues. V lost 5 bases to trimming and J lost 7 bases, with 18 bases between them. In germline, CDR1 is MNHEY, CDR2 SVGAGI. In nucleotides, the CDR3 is TGTGCCAGCAGTCCCACTATTACCGGGGGCCAGCCCCAGCATTTT. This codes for CASSPTITGGQPQHF.

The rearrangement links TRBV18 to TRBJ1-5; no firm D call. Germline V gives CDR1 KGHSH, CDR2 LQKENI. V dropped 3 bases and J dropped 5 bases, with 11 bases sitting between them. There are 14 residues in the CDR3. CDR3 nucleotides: TGTGCCAGCTCACCCAGGATGACGGATCAGCCCCAGCATTTT. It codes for CASSPRMTDQPQHF.

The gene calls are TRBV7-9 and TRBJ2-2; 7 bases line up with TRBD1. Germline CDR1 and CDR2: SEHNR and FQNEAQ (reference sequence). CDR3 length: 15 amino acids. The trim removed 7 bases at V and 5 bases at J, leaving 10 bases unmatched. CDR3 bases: TGTGCCAGCACCCTACAGGGGTCTTCGACCGGGGAGCTGTTTTTT. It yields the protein CASTLQGSSTGELFF.

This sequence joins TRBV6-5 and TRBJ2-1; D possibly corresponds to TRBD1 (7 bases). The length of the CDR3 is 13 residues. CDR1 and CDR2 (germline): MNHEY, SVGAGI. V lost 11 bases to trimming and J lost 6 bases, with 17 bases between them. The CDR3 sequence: CACRRQGGNEQFF. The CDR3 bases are TGTGCCTGCCGGCGGCAGGGGGGCAATGAGCAGTTCTTC.

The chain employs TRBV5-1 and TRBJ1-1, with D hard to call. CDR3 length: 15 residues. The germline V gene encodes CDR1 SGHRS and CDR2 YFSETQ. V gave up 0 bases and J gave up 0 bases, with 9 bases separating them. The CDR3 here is CASSLVSGMNTEAFF. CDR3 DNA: TGCGCCAGCAGCTTGGTTTCGGGCATGAACACTGAAGCTTTCTTT.

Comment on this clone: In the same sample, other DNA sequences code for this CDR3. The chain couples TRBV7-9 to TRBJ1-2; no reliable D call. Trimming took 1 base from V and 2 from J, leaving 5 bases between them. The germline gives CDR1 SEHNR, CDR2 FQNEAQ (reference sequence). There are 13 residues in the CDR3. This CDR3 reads CASSLGRNYGYTF. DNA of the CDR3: TGTGCCAGCAGCTTAGGACGAAACTATGGCTACACCTTC.

The chain's CDR3 is CSTRTLAKNIQYF. The CDR3, as DNA: TGCAGCACTCGGACATTGGCCAAAAACATTCAGTACTTC. The chain combines TRBV29-1 with TRBJ2-4; possibly TRBD1 for D (5 bases). Germline lookup yields CDR1 SQVTM and CDR2 ANQGSEA. This CDR3 is built from 13 residues. The ends were cut back, 8 bases at V and 1 base at J, with 12 bases in the middle.

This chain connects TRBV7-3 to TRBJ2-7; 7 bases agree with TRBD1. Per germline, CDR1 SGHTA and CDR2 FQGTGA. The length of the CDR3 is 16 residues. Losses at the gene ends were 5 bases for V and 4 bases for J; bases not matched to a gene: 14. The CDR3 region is CASSQGDSGFGYEQYF. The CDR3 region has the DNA TGTGCCAGCAGCCAGGGGGACAGCGGTTTTGGTTACGAGCAGTACTTC. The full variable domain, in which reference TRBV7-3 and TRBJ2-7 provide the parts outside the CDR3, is GAGVSQTPSNKVTEKGKYVELRCDPISGHTALYWYRQSLGQGPEFLIYFQGTGAADDSGLPNDRFFAVRPEGSVSTLKIQRTERGDSAVYLCASSQGDSGFGYEQYFGPGTRLTVT.

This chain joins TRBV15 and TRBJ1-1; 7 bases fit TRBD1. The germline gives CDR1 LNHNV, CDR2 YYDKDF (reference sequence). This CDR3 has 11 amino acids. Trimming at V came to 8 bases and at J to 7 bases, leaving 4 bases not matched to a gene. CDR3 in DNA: TGTGCCACCGCCGGGACAGATGAAGCTTTCTTT. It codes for CATAGTDEAFF.

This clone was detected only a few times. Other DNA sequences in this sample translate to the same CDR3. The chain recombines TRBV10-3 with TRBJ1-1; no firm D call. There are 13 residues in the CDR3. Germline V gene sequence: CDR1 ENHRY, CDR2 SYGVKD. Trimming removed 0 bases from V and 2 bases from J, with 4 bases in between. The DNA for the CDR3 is TGTGCCATCAGTGAGTCGGCCAACACTGAAGCTTTCTTT. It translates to CAISESANTEAFF.

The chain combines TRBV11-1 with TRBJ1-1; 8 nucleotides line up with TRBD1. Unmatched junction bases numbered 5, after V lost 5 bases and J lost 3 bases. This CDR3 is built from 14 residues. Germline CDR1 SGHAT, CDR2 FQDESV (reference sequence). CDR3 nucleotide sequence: TGTGCCAGCAGCCCCAGGACAGGGCACACTGAAGCTTTCTTT. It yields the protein CASSPRTGHTEAFF. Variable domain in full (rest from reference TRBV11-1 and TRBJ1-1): EAEVAQSPRYKITEKSQAVAFWCDPISGHATLYWYRQILGQGPELLVQFQDESVVDDSQLPKDRFSAERLKGVDSTLKIQPAELGDSAMYLCASSPRTGHTEAFFGQGTRLTVV.

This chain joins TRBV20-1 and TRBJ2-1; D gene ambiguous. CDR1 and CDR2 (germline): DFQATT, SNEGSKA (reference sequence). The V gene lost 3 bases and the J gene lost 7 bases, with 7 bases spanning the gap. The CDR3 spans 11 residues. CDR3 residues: CSASRTNEQFF. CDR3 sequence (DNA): TGCAGTGCTAGCAGGACGAATGAGCAGTTCTTC.

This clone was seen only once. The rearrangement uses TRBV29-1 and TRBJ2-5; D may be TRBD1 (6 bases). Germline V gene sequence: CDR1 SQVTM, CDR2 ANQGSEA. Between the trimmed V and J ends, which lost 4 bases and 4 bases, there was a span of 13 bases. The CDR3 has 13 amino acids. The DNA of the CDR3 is TGCAGCGTTGGAGGGACATGGGGAGAGACCCAGTACTTC. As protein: CSVGGTWGETQYF. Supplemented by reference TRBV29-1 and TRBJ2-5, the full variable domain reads SAVISQKPSRDICQRGTSLTIQCQVDSQVTMMFWYRQQPGQSLTLIATANQGSEATYESGFVIDKFPISRPNLTFSTLTVSNMSPEDSSIYLCSVGGTWGETQYFGPGTRLLVL.

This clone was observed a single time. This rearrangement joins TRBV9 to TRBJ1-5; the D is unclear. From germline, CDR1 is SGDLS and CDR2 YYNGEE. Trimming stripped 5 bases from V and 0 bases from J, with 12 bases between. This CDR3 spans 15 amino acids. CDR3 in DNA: TGTGCCAGCAGTGACAACCCATATAGCAATCAGCCCCAGCATTTT. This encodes CASSDNPYSNQPQHF.

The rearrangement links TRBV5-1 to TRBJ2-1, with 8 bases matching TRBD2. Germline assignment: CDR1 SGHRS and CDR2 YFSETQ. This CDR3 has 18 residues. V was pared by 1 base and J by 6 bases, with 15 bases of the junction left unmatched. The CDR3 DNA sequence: TGCGCCAGCAGCTTGAGGGCGAGCGGGAGCTTCTCCCCCAATGAGCAGTTCTTC. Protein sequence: CASSLRASGSFSPNEQFF.

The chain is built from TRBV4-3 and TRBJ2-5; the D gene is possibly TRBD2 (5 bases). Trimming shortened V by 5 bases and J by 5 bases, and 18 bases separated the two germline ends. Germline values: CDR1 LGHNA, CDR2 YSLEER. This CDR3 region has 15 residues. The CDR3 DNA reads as TGCGCCAGCAGCGGCACTTTCGGGGTCCTGGAGACCCAGTACTTC. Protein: CASSGTFGVLETQYF.

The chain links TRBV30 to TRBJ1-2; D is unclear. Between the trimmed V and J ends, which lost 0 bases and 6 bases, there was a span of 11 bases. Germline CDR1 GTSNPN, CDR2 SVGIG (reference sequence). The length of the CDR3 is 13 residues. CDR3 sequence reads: CAWSVDGLNGYTF. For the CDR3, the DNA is TGTGCCTGGAGTGTTGACGGATTAAATGGCTACACCTTC.

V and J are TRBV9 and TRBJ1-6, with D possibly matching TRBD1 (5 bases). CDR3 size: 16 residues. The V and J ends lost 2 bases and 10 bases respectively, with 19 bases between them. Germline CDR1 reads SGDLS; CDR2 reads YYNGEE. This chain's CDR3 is CASSVGWQPKGSPLHF. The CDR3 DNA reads TGTGCCAGCAGCGTGGGTTGGCAGCCCAAGGGGTCACCCCTCCACTTT. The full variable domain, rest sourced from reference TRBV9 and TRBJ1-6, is DSGVTQTPKHLITATGQRVTLRCSPRSGDLSVYWYQQSLDQGLQFLIQYYNGEERAKGNILERFSAQQFPDLHSELNLSSLELGDSALYFCASSVGWQPKGSPLHFGNGTRLTVT.

CDR3 in amino acids: CASSPGLGGEQYF. CDR3 nucleotide sequence: TGTGCCAGCAGTCCGGGACTAGGAGGTGAGCAGTACTTC. The chain links TRBV27 to TRBJ2-7; 8 bases map to TRBD2. Germline V CDR1 and CDR2: MNHEY, SMNVEV (reference sequence). The CDR3 loop spans 13 amino acids. Trimming took 5 bases from V and 7 from J; bases not matched to a gene: 7.

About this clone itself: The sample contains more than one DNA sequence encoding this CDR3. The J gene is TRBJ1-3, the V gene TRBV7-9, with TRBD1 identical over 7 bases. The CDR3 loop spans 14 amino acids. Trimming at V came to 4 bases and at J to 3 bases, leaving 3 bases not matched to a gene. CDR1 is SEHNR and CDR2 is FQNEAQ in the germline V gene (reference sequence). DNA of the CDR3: TGTGCCAGCAGCTCCCGGACAGGTGGAAACACCATATATTTT. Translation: CASSSRTGGNTIYF. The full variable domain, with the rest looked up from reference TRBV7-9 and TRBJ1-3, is DTGVSQNPRHKITKRGQNVTFRCDPISEHNRLYWYRQTLGQGPEFLTYFQNEAQLEKSRLLSDRFSAERPKGSFSTLEIQRTEQGDSAMYLCASSSRTGGNTIYFGEGSWLTVV.

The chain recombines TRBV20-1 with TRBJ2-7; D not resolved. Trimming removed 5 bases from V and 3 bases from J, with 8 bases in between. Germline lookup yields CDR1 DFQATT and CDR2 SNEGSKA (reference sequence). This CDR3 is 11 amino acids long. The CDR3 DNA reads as TGCAGTGCTGGCAGTCTCTACGAGCAGTACTTC. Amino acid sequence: CSAGSLYEQYF.

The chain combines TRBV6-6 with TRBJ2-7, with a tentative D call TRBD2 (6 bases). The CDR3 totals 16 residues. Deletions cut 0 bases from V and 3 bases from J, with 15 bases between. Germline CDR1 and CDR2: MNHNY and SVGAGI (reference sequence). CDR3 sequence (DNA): TGTGCCAGCAGTTACTCCCCCGGGACTTCTAACTACGAGCAGTACTTC. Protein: CASSYSPGTSNYEQYF.

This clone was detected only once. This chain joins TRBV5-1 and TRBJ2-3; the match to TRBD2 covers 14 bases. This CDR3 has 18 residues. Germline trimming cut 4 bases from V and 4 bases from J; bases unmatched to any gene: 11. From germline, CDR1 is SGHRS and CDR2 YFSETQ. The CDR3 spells CASSRGGLAGGMADTQYF. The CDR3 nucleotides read TGCGCCAGCAGCAGGGGTGGACTAGCGGGAGGCATGGCAGATACGCAGTATTTT.